Following are 2 T cell receptor beta chains from one sample sequenced in a study of cytomegalovirus exposure and HLA in healthy donors. The method was immunoSEQ multiplex PCR; TCRdb's version includes in-frame clones alone and lacks a portion of them. The sample includes more than 95,000 clones, around 86% of them seen just once. The sequenced material came from PBMCs. These TCRs come from a woman between 18 and 30 years old in good health and CMV-seronegative.

This chain connects TRBV6-1 to TRBJ2-1; TRBD2 matches 9 bases. Germline-derived CDR1 and CDR2 are MNHNS and SASEGT. J was trimmed by 4 bases and V by 4 bases; bases with no gene match: 5. This CDR3 has 15 residues. The DNA of the CDR3 is TGTGCCAGCAGTGCCGCGGGAGGGAAATACAATGAGCAGTTCTTC. Amino acids: CASSAAGGKYNEQFF.

This chain joins TRBV10-3 and TRBJ2-3; 7 bases line up with TRBD2. The V gene's germline CDR1 is ENHRY and CDR2 SYGVKD. The CDR3 spans 16 residues. The junction had 8 bases not matched to a gene; V was cut back by 3 bases and J by 2 bases. The CDR3 is CAISERGTSVTDTQYF. The CDR3 DNA follows: TGTGCCATCAGTGAAAGGGGAACTAGCGTCACAGATACGCAGTATTTT.